This TCR beta chain was sequenced for a study of blood T cell repertoires in COVID-19. Study as a whole: The United States, Italy and Spain supplied acute and convalescent COVID-19 samples. The cDNA or gDNA used as material had been derived from T cells, B-cell-depleted T cells, or PBMCs.

Here immunoSEQ multiplex PCR was the method, and the copy in TCRdb shows in-frame clones only, minus some. Of tens of thousands of clones listed, around 86% are singletons. Source material: peripheral blood. This TCR was recovered from a human donor in a cohort sampled during active COVID-19.

CDR3 sequence reads: CASKAGTSGREQFF. In nucleotides, the CDR3 is TGTGCCAGCAAGGCCGGGACTAGCGGGAGGGAGCAGTTCTTC. The chain recombines TRBV2 with TRBJ2-1; 15 nucleotides agree with TRBD2. The CDR3 extends over 14 amino acids. Germline trimming cut 7 bases from V and 10 bases from J; bases unmatched to any gene: 5. CDR1 and CDR2 (germline): SNHLY, FYNNEI.